A single T cell receptor (beta chain) is shown here with its context. As originally analysed: Estimates of nucleated cell counts were drawn from the amplification of reference gene primers. TCRdb's table, derived via immunoSEQ multiplex PCR, lists solely in-frame clones and lacks some. The V and J calls and the clone size are those of that table, but D and trimming were determined from the DNA. The sample contains 310,000 or so clones, around 87% of which appear only once. This entry comes from a study of blood T cell repertoires in COVID-19. Looking at the study overall: The origin of the acute and convalescent COVID-19 samples was the United States, Italy and Spain. PBMCs, B-cell-depleted T cells, or T cells were the source of the cDNA or gDNA that made up the material.

CDR1 and CDR2 from the germline V gene are SGHTA and FQGTGA. There are 15 residues in the CDR3. V shed 4 bases, J shed 3 bases, and the junction held 6 bases outside the gene matches. The sequencing sample was made of peripheral blood. The V gene is TRBV7-3, the J gene TRBJ2-3; 8 bases align to TRBD1. The receptor was isolated from a woman in her forties or fifties with active or convalescent COVID-19. The CDR3 DNA is TGTGCCAGCAGCTCCCGGACAGGGCGGACAGATACGCAGTATTTT. Translated: CASSSRTGRTDTQYF.